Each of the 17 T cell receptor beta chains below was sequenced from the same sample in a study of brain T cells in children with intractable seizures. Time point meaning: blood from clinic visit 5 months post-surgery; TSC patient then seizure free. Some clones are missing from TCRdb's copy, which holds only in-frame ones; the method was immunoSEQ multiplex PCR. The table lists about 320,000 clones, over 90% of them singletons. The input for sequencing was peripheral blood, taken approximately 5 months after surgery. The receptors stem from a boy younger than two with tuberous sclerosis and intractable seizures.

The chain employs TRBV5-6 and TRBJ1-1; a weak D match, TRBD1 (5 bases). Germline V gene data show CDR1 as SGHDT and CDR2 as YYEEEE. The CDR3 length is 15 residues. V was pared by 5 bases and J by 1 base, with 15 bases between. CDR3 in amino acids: CASRGRQYRNTEAFF. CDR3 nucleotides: TGTGCCAGCAGGGGCAGACAGTATAGGAACACTGAAGCTTTCTTT.

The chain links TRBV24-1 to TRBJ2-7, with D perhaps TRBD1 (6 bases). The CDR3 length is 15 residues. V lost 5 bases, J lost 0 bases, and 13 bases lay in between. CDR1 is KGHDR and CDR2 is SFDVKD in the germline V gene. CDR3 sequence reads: CATSGRTAYSYEQYF. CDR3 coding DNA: TGTGCCACCAGTGGCCGGACAGCCTACTCCTACGAGCAGTACTTC.

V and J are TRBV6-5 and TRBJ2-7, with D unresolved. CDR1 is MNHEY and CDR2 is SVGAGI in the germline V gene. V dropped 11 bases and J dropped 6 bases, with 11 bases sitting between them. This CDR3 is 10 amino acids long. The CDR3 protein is CASTGLEQYF. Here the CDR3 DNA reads TGTGCCTCGACGGGCCTCGAGCAGTACTTC.

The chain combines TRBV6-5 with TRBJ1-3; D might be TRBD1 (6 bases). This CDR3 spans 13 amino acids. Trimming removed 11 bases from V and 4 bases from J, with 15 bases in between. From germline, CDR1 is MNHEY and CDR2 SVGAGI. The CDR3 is CAVTGSSGNTIYF. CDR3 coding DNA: TGTGCCGTCACAGGGTCTTCCGGAAACACCATATATTTT.

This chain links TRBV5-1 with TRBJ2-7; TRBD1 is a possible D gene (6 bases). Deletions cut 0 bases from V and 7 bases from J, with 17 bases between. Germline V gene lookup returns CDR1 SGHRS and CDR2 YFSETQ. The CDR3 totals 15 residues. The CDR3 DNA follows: TGCGCCAGCAGCTTGGATGAGGGGGTTTTTAGAGAGCAGTACTTC. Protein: CASSLDEGVFREQYF.

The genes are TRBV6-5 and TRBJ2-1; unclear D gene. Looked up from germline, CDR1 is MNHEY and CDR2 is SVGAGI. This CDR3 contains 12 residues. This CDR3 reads CSSSSSYNEQFF. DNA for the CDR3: TGTTCCTCCTCCAGCTCCTACAATGAGCAGTTCTTC.

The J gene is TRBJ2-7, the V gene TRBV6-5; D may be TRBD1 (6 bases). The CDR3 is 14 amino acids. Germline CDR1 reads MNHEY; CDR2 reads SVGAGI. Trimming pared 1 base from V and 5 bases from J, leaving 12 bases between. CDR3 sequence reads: CASSYLHRADEQYF. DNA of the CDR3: TGTGCCAGCAGTTACTTGCACAGGGCGGACGAGCAGTACTTC.

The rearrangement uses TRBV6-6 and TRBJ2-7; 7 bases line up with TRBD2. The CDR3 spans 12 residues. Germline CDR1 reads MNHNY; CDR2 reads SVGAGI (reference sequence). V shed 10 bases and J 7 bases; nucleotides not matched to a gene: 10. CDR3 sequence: CATRLARGEQYF. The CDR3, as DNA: TGTGCCACTAGACTAGCCCGGGGGGAGCAGTACTTC.

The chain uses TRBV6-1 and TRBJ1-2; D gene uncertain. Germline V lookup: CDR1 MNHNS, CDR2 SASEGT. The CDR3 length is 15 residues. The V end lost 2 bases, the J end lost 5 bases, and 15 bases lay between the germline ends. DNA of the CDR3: TGTGCCAGCAGTGAAAATGACCTCGGAGGGTATGGCTACACCTTC. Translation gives CASSENDLGGYGYTF.

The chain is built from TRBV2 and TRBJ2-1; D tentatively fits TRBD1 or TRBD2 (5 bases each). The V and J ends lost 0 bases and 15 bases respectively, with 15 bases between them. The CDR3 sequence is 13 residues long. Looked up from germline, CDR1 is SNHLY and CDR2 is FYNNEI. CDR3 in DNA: TGTGCCAGCAGTGAAGCAGTTGGGACCCAACGGTTCTTC. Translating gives CASSEAVGTQRFF. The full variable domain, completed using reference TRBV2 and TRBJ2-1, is EPEVTQTPSHQVTQMGQEVILRCVPISNHLYFYWYRQILGQKVEFLVSFYNNEISEKSEIFDDQFSVERPDGSNFTLKIRSTKLEDSAMYFCASSEAVGTQRFFGPGTRLTVL.

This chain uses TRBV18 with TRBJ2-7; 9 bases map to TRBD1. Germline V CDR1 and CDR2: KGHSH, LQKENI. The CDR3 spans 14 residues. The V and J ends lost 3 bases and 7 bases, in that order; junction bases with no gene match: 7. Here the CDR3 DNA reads TGTGCCAGCTCACCTAAACAGGGGGCGGGTGAGCAGTACTTC. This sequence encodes CASSPKQGAGEQYF.

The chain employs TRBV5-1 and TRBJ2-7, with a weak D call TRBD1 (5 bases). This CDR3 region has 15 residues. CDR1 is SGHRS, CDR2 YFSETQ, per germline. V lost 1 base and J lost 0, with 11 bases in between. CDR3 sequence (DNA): TGCGCCAGCAGCTTGATGGGGCCCAACTCCTACGAGCAGTACTTC. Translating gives CASSLMGPNSYEQYF.

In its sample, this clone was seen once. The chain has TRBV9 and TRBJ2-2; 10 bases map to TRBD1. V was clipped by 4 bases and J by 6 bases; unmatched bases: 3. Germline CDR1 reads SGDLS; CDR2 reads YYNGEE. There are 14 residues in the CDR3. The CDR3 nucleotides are TGTGCCAGCAGCCCCGGGACAGGGGCCGGGGAGCTGTTTTTT. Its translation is CASSPGTGAGELFF.

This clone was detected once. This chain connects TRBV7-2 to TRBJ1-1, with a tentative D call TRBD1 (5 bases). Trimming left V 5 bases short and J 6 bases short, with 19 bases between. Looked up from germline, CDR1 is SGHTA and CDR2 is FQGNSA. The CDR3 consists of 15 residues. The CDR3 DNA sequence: TGTGCCAGCAGCCATCAAGGGCGGGGCGCGGCTGAAGCTTTCTTT. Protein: CASSHQGRGAAEAFF.

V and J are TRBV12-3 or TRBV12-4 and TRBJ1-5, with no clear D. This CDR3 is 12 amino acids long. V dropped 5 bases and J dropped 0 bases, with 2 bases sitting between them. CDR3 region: CASSTSNQPQHF. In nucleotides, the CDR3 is TGTGCCAGCAGTACTAGCAATCAGCCCCAGCATTTT.

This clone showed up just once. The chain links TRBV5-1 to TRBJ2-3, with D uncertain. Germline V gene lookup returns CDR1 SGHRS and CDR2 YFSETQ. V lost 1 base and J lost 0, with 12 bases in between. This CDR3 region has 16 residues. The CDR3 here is CASSLSVSDSTDTQYF. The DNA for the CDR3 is TGCGCCAGCAGCTTGTCTGTTTCGGATAGCACAGATACGCAGTATTTT.

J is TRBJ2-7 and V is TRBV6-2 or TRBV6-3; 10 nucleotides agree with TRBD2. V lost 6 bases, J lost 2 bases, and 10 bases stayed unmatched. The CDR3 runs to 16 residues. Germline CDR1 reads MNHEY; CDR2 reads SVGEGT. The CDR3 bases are TGTGCCAGCAGCCCTCCCCTAGCGGGAGCCCCCTACGAGCAGTACTTC. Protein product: CASSPPLAGAPYEQYF.